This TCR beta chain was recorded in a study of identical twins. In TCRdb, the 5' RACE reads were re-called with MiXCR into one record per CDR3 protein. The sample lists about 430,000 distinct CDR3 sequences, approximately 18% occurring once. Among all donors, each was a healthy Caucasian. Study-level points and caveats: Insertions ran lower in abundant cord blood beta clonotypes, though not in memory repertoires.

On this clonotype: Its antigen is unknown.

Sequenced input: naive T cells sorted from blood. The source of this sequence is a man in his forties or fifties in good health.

The CDR3 DNA is TGCGCCAGCAGCCAGGGCCTTACTACGTTCGAGCAGTACTTC. Its protein product is CASSQGLTTFEQYF. The gene calls are TRBV4-3 and TRBJ2-7; no reliable D call. CDR1 and CDR2 from the germline V gene are LGHNA and YSLEER. V lost 3 bases and J 6 bases, leaving 15 bases between the germline ends. This CDR3 is 14 amino acids long.